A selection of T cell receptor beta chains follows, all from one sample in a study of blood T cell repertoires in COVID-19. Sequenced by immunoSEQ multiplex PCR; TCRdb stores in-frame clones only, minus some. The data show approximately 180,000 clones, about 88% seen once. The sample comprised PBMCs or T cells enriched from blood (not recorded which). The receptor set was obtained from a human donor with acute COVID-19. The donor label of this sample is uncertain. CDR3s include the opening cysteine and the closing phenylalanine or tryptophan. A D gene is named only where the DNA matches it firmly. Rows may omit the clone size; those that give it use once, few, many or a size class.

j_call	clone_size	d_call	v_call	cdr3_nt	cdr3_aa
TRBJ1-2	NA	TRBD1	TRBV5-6	TGTGCCAGCAGCTCCCACGGGACAGGGAAGTATGTCTATGGCTACACCTTC	CASSSHGTGKYVYGYTF
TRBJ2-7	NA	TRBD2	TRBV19	TGTGCCAGTAGTATCGGGAGGGGCGAGCAGTACTTC	CASSIGRGEQYF
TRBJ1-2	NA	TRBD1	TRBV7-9	TGTGCCAGCAGCTTACCCGGAGACAGGGGGCGAGGTAACTATGGCTACACCTTC	CASSLPGDRGRGNYGYTF
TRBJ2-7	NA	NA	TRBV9	TGTGCCAGCAGCCCGACCGGCGGAAGCTCCTACGAGCAGTACTTC	CASSPTGGSSYEQYF
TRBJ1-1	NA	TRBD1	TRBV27	TGTGCCAGCAGTTTATCTCCGGGACAGGGGATGAACACTGAAGCTTTCTTT	CASSLSPGQGMNTEAFF
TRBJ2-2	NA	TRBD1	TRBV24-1	TGTGCCACCAGTGATTTATACGGGACAGGCCGAAACACCGGGGAGCTGTTTTTT	CATSDLYGTGRNTGELFF
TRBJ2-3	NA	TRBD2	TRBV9	TGTGCCAGCAGCGTCGGGACTAGCATCCCAGATACGCAGTATTTT	CASSVGTSIPDTQYF
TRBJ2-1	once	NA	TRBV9	TGTGCCAGCAGCGTTCTAGGGGTCGATGAGCAGTTCTTC	CASSVLGVDEQFF
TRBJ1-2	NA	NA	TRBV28	TGTGCCAGCAAAACGATCCGGGCAGCGCTGGAGGATGGCTACACCTTC	CASKTIRAALEDGYTF
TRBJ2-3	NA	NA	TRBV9	TGTGCCAGCAGCGTAGCTACAACGGGGGGCTTAGATACGCAGTATTTT	CASSVATTGGLDTQYF
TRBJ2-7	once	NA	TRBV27	TGTGCCAGCAGTTCGACAGCTTCCTACGAGCAGTACTTC	CASSSTASYEQYF
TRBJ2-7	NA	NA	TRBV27	TGTGCCAGCAGTTTTCTTGGGCAGGGAAGTTCCTACGAGCAGTACTTC	CASSFLGQGSSYEQYF
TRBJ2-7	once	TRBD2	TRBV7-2	TGTGCCAGCAGCTGGGGACTAGCGGGGTACGAGCAGTACTTC	CASSWGLAGYEQYF
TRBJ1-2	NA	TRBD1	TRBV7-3	TGTGCCAGCATCTCCGACTGTGGGGACAGGAACGTCTATGGCTACACCTTC	CASISDCGDRNVYGYTF
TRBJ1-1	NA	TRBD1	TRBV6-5	TGTGCCAGCAGGGACAGGGCCTTCACTGAAGCTTTCTTT	CASRDRAFTEAFF
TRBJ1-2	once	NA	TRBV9	TGTGCCAGCAGCGTGGGGGGAGGGATAGATAACTATGGCTACACCTTC	CASSVGGGIDNYGYTF
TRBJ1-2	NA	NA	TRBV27	TGTGCCAGCAGTTCGAACAGGGACTATGGCTACACCTTC	CASSSNRDYGYTF
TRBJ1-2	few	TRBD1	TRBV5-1	TGCGCCAGCAGCGGACGGACAGGGGATGGCTACACCTTC	CASSGRTGDGYTF
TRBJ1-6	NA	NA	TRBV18	TGTGCCAGCTCACCCCTTGATAATTCACCCCTCCACTTT	CASSPLDNSPLHF
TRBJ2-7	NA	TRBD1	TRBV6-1	TGTGCCAGCAGTGAATGGGACAGGGAGTACGAGCAGTACTTC	CASSEWDREYEQYF